This TCR beta chain was identified in a study of T cells after yellow fever vaccination. Overall study context: CD3, CD45RA, CCR7 and CD95 were used to sort EM, EMRA, CM and Tscm memory subsets.

The TCR cDNA carried a universal primer site and UMIs from 5'RACE template switching. TCRdb analysed the 5' RACE reads with MiXCR anew, one entry per CDR3 protein. The sample consists of 20,000 to 30,000 distinct CDR3 sequences, 4.5% of them appearing once. Within the sample, this clonotype is medium-sized. The CDR3 is made up of 15 amino acids. CDR1 is SEHNR, CDR2 FQNEAQ, per germline (reference sequence). V lost 3 bases and J lost 7, with 13 bases in between. Regarding the study as a whole: Boosting was followed by the reappearance of most primary-vaccination clones (approximately 97% CD4, 85% to 90% CD8).

This sample comprised PBMCs, either bulk or a sorted T-cell subset (CD4+, CD8+, memory, or dextramer-sorted; not recorded which), obtained on the day of the yellow fever booster vaccination. The TCR originated in a man aged 18 to 29 who received the YFV17D yellow fever vaccine. This chain connects TRBV7-9 to TRBJ1-6, with D maybe TRBD1 (5 bases). The CDR3 DNA is TGTGCCAGCAGCTTTGGAGGGGAGGGAAATTCACCCCTCCACTTT. The encoded protein is CASSFGGEGNSPLHF.